This TCR beta chain was profiled in a study of cytomegalovirus exposure and HLA in healthy donors. The wider study: Among the roughly 370 genotyped donors, 81% were placed in the Caucasian-associated ancestry cluster. The study, taken as a whole, reports: Some V segments (TRBV6-2 and TRBV6-3 among them) were excluded as indistinguishable. Reportedly, cytomegalovirus status was diagnosed with high sensitivity and specificity.

Germline V gives CDR1 MGHRA, CDR2 YSYEKL. This CDR3 has 16 amino acids. Primers included in the PCR were 60 Vbeta and 13 Jbeta primers. Assay used: immunoSEQ multiplex PCR; TCRdb lists only in-frame clones, some missing. Of about 25,000 clones in the sample, roughly 73% were seen once. Note on this clone: Its antigen is undetermined.

The source of this sequence is a male donor in good health and CMV-seronegative. The chain is built from TRBV4-1 and TRBJ2-5; 7 positions agree with TRBD2. The last part of the DNA fits TRBJ2-7 better; the J call may be wrong. The sequenced sample consisted of PBMCs. The CDR3 loop is CASSLQKSGVAYEQYF. The DNA for the CDR3 is TGCGCCAGCAGCCTCCAGAAGAGCGGGGTCGCCTACGAGCAGTACTTC.